Sequencing of this T cell receptor (beta chain) was carried out in a study of immune evolution from preneoplasia to lung adenocarcinoma. The table came from immunoSEQ multiplex PCR; TCRdb's copy has only in-frame clones and leaves some out. The data contain over 9,500 clones, around 78% of them singletons. The CDR3 consists of 18 residues. The germline gives CDR1 MNHEY, CDR2 SMNVEV (reference sequence). Trimming cost V 5 bases and J 1 base, with 23 bases left between them. Two lung cancer pathologists independently confirmed each histologic diagnosis. Sequenced sample: FFPE minimally invasive lung adenocarcinoma tissue. The sequence was collected from a person in their sixties or seventies with lung adenocarcinoma. The chain carries TRBV27 and TRBJ1-1; perhaps TRBD1 as D (6 bases). CDR3 nucleotides: TGTGCCAGCAGTGCAAGTAGGGGGAGAGGGGTTTGGAACACTGAAGCTTTCTTT. Translated, it gives CASSASRGRGVWNTEAFF.